Detailed here is one T cell receptor (beta chain). Its target is not known. V shed 5 bases, J shed 6 bases, and the junction held 3 bases outside the gene matches. The length of the CDR3 is 13 residues. Germline lookup yields CDR1 SEHNR and CDR2 FQNEAQ (reference sequence). The record originates from a study of radiotherapy plus CTLA-4 blockade in lung cancer. Overall study context: Objective response was observed in approximately 18% of patients, and disease control in 31%. Study results and limitations: Blood-borne expansion of tumor-derived TCR clones followed radiotherapy plus ipilimumab.

Some clones are missing from TCRdb's copy, which holds only in-frame ones; the method was immunoSEQ multiplex PCR. The table has about 70,000 clones, about 72% seen once. Focal radiation plus CTLA-4 blockade with ipilimumab was administered to patients who had chemo-refractory metastatic non-small-cell lung cancer. Material: peripheral blood, obtained from a patient treated with radiotherapy plus ipilimumab. This receptor was obtained from a human donor with non-small cell lung cancer whose response to radiotherapy plus ipilimumab could not be evaluated. Some clones in this sample may be carry-over from other donors' samples. V and J are TRBV7-9 and TRBJ1-2; 10 nucleotides agree with TRBD1. CDR3 nucleotide sequence: TGTGCCAGCAGCCAGGACAGGGGGAATGGCTACACCTTC. It translates to CASSQDRGNGYTF.